The clone carrying this T cell receptor (beta chain) appeared a few times. Its antigen is not identified. CDR1 and CDR2 from the germline V gene are SGHRS and YFSETQ. CDR3 length: 13 amino acids. V lost 0 bases and J lost 1, with 4 bases in between. This record comes from a study of cytomegalovirus exposure and HLA in healthy donors. Whole-study findings and limits: Later analysis identified a missense DCLRE1C variant that was linked to TCR beta V- and J-gene trimming.

The primer mix had 60 Vbeta and 13 Jbeta primers. Assay used: immunoSEQ multiplex PCR; TCRdb lists only in-frame clones, some missing. The sample has roughly 58,000 clones; 80% are singletons. The chain is built from TRBV5-1 and TRBJ1-1; D is undetermined. This receptor was taken from a woman in her forties in good health and CMV-seronegative. Sequenced: PBMCs. The CDR3: CASSLGANTEAFF. For the CDR3, the DNA is TGCGCCAGCAGCTTGGGGGCGAACACTGAAGCTTTCTTT.